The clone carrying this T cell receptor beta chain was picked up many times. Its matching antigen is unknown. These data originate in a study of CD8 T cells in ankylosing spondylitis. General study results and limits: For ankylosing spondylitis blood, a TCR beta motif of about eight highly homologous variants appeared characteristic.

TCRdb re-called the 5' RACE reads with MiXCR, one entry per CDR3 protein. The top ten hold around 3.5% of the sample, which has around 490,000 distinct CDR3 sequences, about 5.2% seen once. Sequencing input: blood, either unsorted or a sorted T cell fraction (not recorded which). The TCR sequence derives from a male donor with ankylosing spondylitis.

The CDR3 coding sequence is TGCGCCAGCAGCCAGGGGCCTACCGACCCCTACAATGAGCAGTTCTTC. Its translation: CASSQGPTDPYNEQFF. J is TRBJ2-1 and V is TRBV4-3; weak D call: TRBD1 (5 bases). From germline, CDR1 is LGHNA and CDR2 YSLEER. Trimming pared 3 bases from V and 2 bases from J, leaving 14 bases between. CDR3 length equals 16 residues.